This T cell receptor (beta chain) was captured by sequencing in a study of blood T cell repertoires in COVID-19. Per the authors' pipeline: By means of reference gene primer amplification, nucleated cell counts were estimated. TCRdb's copy holds only in-frame clones and misses some; the assay was immunoSEQ multiplex PCR. The D gene and trimming were derived from the DNA, and the V and J assignments and clone size from that table. Of about 90,000 clones in the sample, 81% were seen once. CDR3 length equals 15 residues. V dropped 3 bases and J dropped 0 bases, with 8 bases sitting between them. The V gene's germline CDR1 is KGHSH and CDR2 LQKENI.

The TCR was taken from a human donor in a cohort sampled during active COVID-19. The gene calls are TRBV18 and TRBJ1-4, with no clear D. The sample comprised peripheral blood. The CDR3 protein is CASSPNSATNEKLFF. CDR3 nucleotides: TGTGCCAGCTCACCTAACAGTGCAACTAATGAAAAACTGTTTTTT.